A selection of T cell receptor beta chains follows, all from one sample in a study of OX40 agonist ivuxolimab in advanced cancers. Here immunoSEQ multiplex PCR was the method, and the copy in TCRdb shows in-frame clones only, minus some. Of around 40,000 clones in the sample, about 90% were seen once. The material was CD4+ or CD8+ T cells sorted from blood, obtained in a trial of the OX40 agonist ivuxolimab. All receptors come from an adult with an advanced solid tumor such as melanoma, head and neck, liver or kidney cancer. CDR3s include the opening cysteine and the closing phenylalanine or tryptophan. The D gene is left open where the match is weak. Clone size appears in some rows only: once, few, many, or a class for an expanded clone.

>TRBJ1-2|NA|TRBV11-2|NA
TGTGCCAGCAGCATGGTACTCTATGGCTACACCTTC
CASSMVLYGYTF
>TRBJ2-2|NA|TRBV4-1|NA
TGCGCCAGCAGCCAAATCTCGAACACCGGGGAGCTGTTTTTT
CASSQISNTGELFF
>TRBJ1-5|NA|TRBV5-1|few
TGCGCCAGCAGCTACGATGGAAGCAATCAGCCCCAGCATTTT
CASSYDGSNQPQHF
>TRBJ2-7|TRBD1|TRBV27|NA
TGTGCCAGCAGTTTACAGGGGGCGAGGTACGAGCAGTACTTC
CASSLQGARYEQYF
>TRBJ2-4|TRBD1|TRBV4-1|once
TGCGCCAGCACAGACAGGGTCGCCAAAAACATTCAGTACTTC
CASTDRVAKNIQYF
>TRBJ2-3|TRBD2|TRBV5-1|NA
TGCGCCAGCAGCTTCGGACTAGCGGGAGTGACGGATACGCAGTATTTT
CASSFGLAGVTDTQYF
>TRBJ1-1|TRBD1|TRBV4-2|NA
TGTGCCAGCAGCCAAGTTGGGGACAGGGCCCTAACGAACACTGCTGAAGCTTTCTTT
CASSQVGDRALTNTAEAFF
>TRBJ2-1|NA|TRBV6-1|NA
TGTGCCAGCGTCCGACAGACGAGCTCCTACAATGAGCAGTTCTTC
CASVRQTSSYNEQFF
>TRBJ1-1|TRBD1|TRBV4-3|NA
TGCGCCAGCAGCCAAGTGGCGGGAAGACAGGGGAACACTGAAGCTTTCTTT
CASSQVAGRQGNTEAFF
>TRBJ2-3|TRBD2|TRBV7-9|NA
TGTGCCAGCAGCCACGGGACTATAGGCACAGATACGCAGTATTTT
CASSHGTIGTDTQYF
>TRBJ2-4|TRBD1|TRBV4-3|NA
TGCGCCAGCAGCCAAGCAGGGGGAAACATTCAGTACTTC
CASSQAGGNIQYF
>TRBJ2-7|TRBD2|TRBV27|NA
TGTGCCAGCAGTTTCACCGGGACTAGCTACGAGCAGTACTTC
CASSFTGTSYEQYF
>TRBJ2-5|NA|TRBV29-1|NA
TGCAGCGTGGCCAGGGGGGGGGAGACCCAGTACTTC
CSVARGGETQYF
>TRBJ2-2|NA|TRBV28|NA
TGTGCCAGCAGTCAAGTGAACACCGGGGAGCTGTTTTTT
CASSQVNTGELFF
>TRBJ2-1|NA|TRBV7-6|NA
TGTGCCAGCAGCTTAGAGTCGTACTCCTACAATGAGCAGTTCTTC
CASSLESYSYNEQFF
>TRBJ1-2|NA|TRBV14|NA
TGTGCCAGCAGCCCCAACGGCAGGCTGGGCTACACCTTC
CASSPNGRLGYTF
>TRBJ2-7|TRBD1|TRBV27|NA
TGTGCCAGCCGGTCGGGACAGGTCTCCTACGAGCAGTACTTC
CASRSGQVSYEQYF